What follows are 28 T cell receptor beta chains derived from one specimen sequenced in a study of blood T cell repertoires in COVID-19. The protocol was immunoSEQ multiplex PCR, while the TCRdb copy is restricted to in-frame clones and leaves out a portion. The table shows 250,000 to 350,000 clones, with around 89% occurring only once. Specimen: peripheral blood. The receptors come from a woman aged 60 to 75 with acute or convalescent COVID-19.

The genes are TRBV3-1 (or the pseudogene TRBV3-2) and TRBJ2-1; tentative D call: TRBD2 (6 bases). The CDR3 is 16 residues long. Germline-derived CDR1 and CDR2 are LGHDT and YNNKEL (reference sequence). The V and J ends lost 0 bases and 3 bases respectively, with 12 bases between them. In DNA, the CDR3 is TGTGCCAGCAGCCAAGATCCGGGAGAGGGCTACAATGAGCAGTTCTTC. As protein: CASSQDPGEGYNEQFF.

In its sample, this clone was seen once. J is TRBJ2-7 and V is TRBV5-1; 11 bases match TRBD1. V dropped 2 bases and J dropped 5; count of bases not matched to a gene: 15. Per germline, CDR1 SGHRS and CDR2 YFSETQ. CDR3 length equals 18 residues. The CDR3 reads CASSFGDRGVRDINEQYF. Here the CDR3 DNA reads TGCGCCAGCAGCTTTGGGGACAGGGGGGTTCGGGATATAAACGAGCAGTACTTC.

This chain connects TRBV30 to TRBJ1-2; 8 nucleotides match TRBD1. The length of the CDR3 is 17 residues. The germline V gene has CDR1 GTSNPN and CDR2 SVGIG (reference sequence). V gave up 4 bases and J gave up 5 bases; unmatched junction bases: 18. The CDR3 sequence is CAWTDRESKPYYYGYTF. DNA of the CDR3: TGTGCCTGGACGGACAGGGAGAGCAAACCCTATTATTATGGCTACACCTTC.

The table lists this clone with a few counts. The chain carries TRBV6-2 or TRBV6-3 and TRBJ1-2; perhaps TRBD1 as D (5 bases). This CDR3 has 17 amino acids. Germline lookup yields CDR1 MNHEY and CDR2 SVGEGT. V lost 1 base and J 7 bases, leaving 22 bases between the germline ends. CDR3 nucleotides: TGTGCCAGCAGTTACTTCTTTCGTGGGGGGAAGACAATTGGCTACACCTTC. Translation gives CASSYFFRGGKTIGYTF.

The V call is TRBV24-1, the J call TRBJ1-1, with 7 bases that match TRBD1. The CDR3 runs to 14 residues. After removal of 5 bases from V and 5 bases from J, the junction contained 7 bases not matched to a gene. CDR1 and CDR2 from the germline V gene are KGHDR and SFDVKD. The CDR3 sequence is CATSGRQGGTEAFF. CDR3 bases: TGTGCCACCAGTGGTAGACAGGGCGGGACTGAAGCTTTCTTT.

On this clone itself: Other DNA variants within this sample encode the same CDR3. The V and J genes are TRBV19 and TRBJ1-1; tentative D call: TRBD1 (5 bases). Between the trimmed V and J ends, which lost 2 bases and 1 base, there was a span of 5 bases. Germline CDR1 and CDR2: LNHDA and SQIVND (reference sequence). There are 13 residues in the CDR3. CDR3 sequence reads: CASSIQGNTEAFF. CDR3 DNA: TGTGCCAGTAGTATACAGGGGAACACTGAAGCTTTCTTT.

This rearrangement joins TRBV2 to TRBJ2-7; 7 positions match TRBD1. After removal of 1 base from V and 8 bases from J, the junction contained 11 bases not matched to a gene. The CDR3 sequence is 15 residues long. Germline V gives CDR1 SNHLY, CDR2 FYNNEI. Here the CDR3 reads CASSEGGQLTGKQYF. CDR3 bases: TGTGCCAGCAGTGAAGGGGGACAGCTTACGGGAAAGCAGTACTTC.

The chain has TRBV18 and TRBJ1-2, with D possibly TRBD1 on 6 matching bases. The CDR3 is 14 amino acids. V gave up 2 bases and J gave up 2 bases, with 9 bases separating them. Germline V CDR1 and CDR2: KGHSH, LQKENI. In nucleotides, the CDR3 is TGTGCCAGCTCACCAGAACAGGGAAACTATGGCTACACCTTC. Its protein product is CASSPEQGNYGYTF.

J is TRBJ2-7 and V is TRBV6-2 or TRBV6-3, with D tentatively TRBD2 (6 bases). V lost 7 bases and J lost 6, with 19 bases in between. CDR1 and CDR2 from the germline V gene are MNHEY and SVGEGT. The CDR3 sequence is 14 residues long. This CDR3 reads CASTPSVFESEQYF. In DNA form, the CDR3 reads TGTGCCAGCACCCCTAGCGTGTTCGAATCCGAGCAGTACTTC.

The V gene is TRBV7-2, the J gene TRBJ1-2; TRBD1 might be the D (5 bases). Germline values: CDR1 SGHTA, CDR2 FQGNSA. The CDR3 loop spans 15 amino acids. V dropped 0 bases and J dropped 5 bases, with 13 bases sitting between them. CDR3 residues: CASSLAAGLPYGYTF. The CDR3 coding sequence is TGTGCCAGCAGCTTAGCGGCAGGGCTCCCTTATGGCTACACCTTC. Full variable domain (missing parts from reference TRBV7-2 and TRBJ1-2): GAGVSQSPSNKVTEKGKDVELRCDPISGHTALYWYRQSLGQGLEFLIYFQGNSAPDKSGLPSDRFSAERTGGSVSTLTIQRTQQEDSAVYLCASSLAAGLPYGYTFGSGTRLTVV.

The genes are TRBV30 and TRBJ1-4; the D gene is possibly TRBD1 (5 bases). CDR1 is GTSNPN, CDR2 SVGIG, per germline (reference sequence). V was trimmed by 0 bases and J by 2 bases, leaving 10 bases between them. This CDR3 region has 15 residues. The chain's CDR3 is CAWSVGAGTNEKLFF. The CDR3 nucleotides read TGTGCCTGGAGTGTAGGGGCAGGGACTAATGAAAAACTGTTTTTT.

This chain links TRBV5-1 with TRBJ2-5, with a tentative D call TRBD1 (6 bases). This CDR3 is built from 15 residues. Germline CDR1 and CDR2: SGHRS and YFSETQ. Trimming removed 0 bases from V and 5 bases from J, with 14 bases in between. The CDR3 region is CASSLAGGQGETQYF. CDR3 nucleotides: TGCGCCAGCAGCTTGGCTGGGGGCCAGGGGGAGACCCAGTACTTC.

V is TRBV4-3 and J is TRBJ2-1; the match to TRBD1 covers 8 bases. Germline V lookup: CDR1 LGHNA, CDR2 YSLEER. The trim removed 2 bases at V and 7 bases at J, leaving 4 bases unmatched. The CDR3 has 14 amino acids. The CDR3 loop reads CASSQPDRVNEQFF. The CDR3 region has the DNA TGCGCCAGCAGCCAACCGGACAGGGTGAATGAGCAGTTCTTC.

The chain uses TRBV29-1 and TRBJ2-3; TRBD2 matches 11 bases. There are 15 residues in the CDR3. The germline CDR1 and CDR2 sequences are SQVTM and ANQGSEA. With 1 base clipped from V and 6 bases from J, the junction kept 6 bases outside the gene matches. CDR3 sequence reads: CSVEGLAGGRDTQYF. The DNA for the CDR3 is TGCAGCGTTGAAGGCCTAGCGGGGGGACGGGATACGCAGTATTTT.

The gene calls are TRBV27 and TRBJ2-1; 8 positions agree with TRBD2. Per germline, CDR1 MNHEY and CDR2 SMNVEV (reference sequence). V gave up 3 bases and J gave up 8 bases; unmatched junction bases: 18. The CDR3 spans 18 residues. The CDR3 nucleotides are TGTGCCAGCAGTTTCGGTTACCGGCGGGGGGCGTATAGGGATGAGCAGTTCTTC. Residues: CASSFGYRRGAYRDEQFF.

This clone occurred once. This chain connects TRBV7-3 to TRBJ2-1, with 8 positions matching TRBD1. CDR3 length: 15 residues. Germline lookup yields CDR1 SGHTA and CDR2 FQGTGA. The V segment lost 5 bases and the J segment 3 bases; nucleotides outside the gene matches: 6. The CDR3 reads CASSTRTGRYNEQFF. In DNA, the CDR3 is TGTGCCAGCAGCACGCGGACAGGGCGCTACAATGAGCAGTTCTTC.

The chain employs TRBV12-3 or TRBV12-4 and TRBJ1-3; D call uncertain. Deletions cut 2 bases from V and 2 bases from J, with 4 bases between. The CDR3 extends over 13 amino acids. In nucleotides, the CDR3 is TGTGCCAGCAGTTTACTTACTGGAAACACCATATATTTT. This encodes CASSLLTGNTIYF.

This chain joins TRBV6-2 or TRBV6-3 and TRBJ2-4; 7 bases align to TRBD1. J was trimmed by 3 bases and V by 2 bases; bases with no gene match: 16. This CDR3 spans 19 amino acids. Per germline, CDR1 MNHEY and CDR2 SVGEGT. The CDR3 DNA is TGTGCCAGCAGTTACGGGGTTTTGGGCAGGGGGTTAGGCAAAAACATTCAGTACTTC. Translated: CASSYGVLGRGLGKNIQYF.

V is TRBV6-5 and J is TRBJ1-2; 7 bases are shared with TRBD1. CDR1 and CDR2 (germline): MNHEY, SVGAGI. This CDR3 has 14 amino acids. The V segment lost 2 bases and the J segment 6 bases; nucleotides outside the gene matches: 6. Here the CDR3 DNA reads TGTGCCAGCAGTTACGTACTTACAGGGGATGGCTACACCTTC. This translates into CASSYVLTGDGYTF.

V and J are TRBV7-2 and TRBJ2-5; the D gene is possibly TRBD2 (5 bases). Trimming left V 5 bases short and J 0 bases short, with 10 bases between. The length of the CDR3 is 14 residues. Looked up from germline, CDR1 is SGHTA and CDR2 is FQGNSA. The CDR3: CASSRGLYQETQYF. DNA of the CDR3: TGTGCCAGCAGCCGCGGGCTGTACCAAGAGACCCAGTACTTC.

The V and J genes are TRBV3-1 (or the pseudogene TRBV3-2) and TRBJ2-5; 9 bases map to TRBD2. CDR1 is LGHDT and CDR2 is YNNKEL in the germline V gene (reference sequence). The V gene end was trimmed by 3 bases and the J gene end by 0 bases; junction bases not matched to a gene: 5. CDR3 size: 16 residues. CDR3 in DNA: TGTGCCAGCAGCCAGGATAGCGGGGGCAACCAAGAGACCCAGTACTTC. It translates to CASSQDSGGNQETQYF.

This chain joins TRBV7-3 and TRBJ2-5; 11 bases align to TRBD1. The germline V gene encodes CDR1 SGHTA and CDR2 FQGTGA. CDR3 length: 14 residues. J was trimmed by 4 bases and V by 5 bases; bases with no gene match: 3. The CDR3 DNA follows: TGTGCCAGCAGCGCGGGGACAGGGGGAGAGACCCAGTACTTC. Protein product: CASSAGTGGETQYF.

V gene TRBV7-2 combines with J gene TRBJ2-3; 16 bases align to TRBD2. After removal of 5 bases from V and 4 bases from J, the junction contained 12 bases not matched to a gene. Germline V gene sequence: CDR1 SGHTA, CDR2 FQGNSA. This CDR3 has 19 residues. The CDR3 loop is CASSVRPGLAGGWADTQYF. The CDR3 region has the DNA TGTGCCAGCAGCGTTCGGCCGGGACTAGCGGGGGGGTGGGCAGATACGCAGTATTTT.

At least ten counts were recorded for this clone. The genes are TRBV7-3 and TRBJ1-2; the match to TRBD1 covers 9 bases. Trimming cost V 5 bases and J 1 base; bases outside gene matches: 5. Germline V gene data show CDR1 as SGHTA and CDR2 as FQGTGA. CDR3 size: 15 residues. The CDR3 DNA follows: TGTGCCAGCAGCCCGACAGGGGGGGGTAACTATGGCTACACCTTC. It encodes CASSPTGGGNYGYTF. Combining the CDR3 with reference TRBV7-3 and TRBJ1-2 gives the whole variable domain GAGVSQTPSNKVTEKGKYVELRCDPISGHTALYWYRQSLGQGPEFLIYFQGTGAADDSGLPNDRFFAVRPEGSVSTLKIQRTERGDSAVYLCASSPTGGGNYGYTFGSGTRLTVV.

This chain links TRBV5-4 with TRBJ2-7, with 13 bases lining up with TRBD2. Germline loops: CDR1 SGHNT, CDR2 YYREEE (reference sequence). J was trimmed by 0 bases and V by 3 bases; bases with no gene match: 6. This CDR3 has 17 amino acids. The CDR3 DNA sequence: TGTGCCAGCAGCTCAGGACTAGCGGGGGATAGCTCCTACGAGCAGTACTTC. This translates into CASSSGLAGDSSYEQYF. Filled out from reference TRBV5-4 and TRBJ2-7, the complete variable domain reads ETGVTQSPTHLIKTRGQQVTLRCSSQSGHNTVSWYQQALGQGPQFIFQYYREEENGRGNFPPRFSGLQFPNYSSELNVNALELDDSALYLCASSSGLAGDSSYEQYFGPGTRLTVT.

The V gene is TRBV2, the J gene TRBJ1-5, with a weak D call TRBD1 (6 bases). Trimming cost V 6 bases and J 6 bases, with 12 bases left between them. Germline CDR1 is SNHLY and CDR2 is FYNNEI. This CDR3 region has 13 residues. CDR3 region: CASRRGQSQPQHF. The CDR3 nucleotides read TGTGCCAGCAGGAGAGGACAGTCTCAGCCCCAGCATTTT. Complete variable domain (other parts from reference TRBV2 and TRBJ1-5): EPEVTQTPSHQVTQMGQEVILRCVPISNHLYFYWYRQILGQKVEFLVSFYNNEISEKSEIFDDQFSVERPDGSNFTLKIRSTKLEDSAMYFCASRRGQSQPQHFGDGTRLSIL.

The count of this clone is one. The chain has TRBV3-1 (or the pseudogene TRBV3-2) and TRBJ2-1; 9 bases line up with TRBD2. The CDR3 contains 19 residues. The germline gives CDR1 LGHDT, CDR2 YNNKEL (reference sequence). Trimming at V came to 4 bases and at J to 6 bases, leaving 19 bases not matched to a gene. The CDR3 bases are TGTGCCAGCAGCCCCGTCTTAAGTGGGACTAGCCCGAGGGTCAATGAGCAGTTCTTC. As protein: CASSPVLSGTSPRVNEQFF.

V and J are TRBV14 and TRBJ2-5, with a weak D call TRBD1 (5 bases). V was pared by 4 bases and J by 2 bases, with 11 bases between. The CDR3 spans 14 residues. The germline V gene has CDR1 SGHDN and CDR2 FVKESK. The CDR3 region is CASSRQLFQETQYF. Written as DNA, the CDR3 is TGTGCCAGCAGCCGACAGCTTTTTCAAGAGACCCAGTACTTC.